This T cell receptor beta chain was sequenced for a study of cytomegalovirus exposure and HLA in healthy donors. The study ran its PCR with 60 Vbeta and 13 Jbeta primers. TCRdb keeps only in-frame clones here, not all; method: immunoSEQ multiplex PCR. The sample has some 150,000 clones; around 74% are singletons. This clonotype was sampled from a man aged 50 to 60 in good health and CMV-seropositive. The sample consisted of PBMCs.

CDR3 DNA sequence: TGTGCCAGCAGCTGGACAGGGATGGAGACCCAGTACTTC. Protein product: CASSWTGMETQYF. The chain carries TRBV7-6 and TRBJ2-5; 8 nucleotides match TRBD1. Trimming took 4 bases from V and 5 from J; bases not matched to a gene: 3. CDR3 size: 13 residues. Germline assignment: CDR1 SGHVS and CDR2 FNYEAQ.